This T cell receptor beta chain was profiled in a study of a mutant IDH1 vaccine in newly diagnosed glioma. As for the study in general: Earlier therapy was either radiotherapy, temozolomide, or both, and most got both.

Study-level points and caveats: Pseudoprogression looked unconnected to shifts in top peripheral T cell clonotypes. Vaccine-induced responses were seen in 85% to 95% of patients, spanning several MHC alleles.

A word on this clone: No antigen is known for it.

V trimming: 3 bases; J trimming: 3 bases; junction bases outside the gene matches: 6. Germline CDR1 reads SGHTA; CDR2 reads FQGNSA. The CDR3 runs to 15 residues. Some clones are missing from TCRdb's copy, which holds only in-frame ones; the method was immunoSEQ multiplex PCR. The sample holds about 25,000 clones, around 93% seen once. Documented time point: baseline, week 1 (first vaccination visit). Regarding treatment: pre-vaccination baseline after standard-of-care therapy. The donors' diagnosis was new WHO grade 3 or 4 astrocytoma that was IDH1-mutant and ATRX-lost. This receptor was obtained from a middle-aged man with glioma. This chain joins TRBV7-2 and TRBJ1-2, with 8 bases lining up with TRBD1. The sequencing used PBMCs, collected from a glioma patient treated with radiotherapy, temozolomide or both. The CDR3 reads CASSLVTGGDYGYTF. For the CDR3, the DNA is TGTGCCAGCAGCTTGGTAACAGGGGGGGACTATGGCTACACCTTC.